Detailed here is one T cell receptor beta chain. V lost 4 bases and J 1 base, leaving 13 bases between the germline ends. Germline CDR1 SGHTA, CDR2 FQGTGA. CDR3 length: 15 residues. The data were obtained in a study of blood T cell repertoires in COVID-19. Study-level background: Sites across the United States, Italy and Spain contributed samples from acute and convalescent COVID-19. Sources were T cells, B-cell-depleted T cells, or PBMCs; the material itself was cDNA or gDNA.

Original methodology: Quantification of nucleated cells was approximated via reference gene primer amplification. Produced via immunoSEQ multiplex PCR; TCRdb's table is partial and in-frame only. That table furnishes V, J and clone size, whereas the DNA furnished D and trimming. Altogether tens of thousands of clones are present, about 90% being singletons, with the ten largest covering under 0.65%. One Seattle source followed patients from active infection through their disease course. This clonotype was obtained from a man aged 50 to 60 with COVID-19, enrolled during active disease. The chain combines TRBV7-3 with TRBJ1-1, with a possible D match to TRBD1 (5 bases). Sequenced sample: peripheral blood. The CDR3 loop reads CASSSQGRGNTEAFF. Written as DNA, the CDR3 is TGTGCCAGCAGCTCACAAGGGAGGGGGAACACTGAAGCTTTCTTT. The whole variable domain, remainder taken from reference TRBV7-3 and TRBJ1-1, is GAGVSQTPSNKVTEKGKYVELRCDPISGHTALYWYRQSLGQGPEFLIYFQGTGAADDSGLPNDRFFAVRPEGSVSTLKIQRTERGDSAVYLCASSSQGRGNTEAFFGQGTRLTVV.